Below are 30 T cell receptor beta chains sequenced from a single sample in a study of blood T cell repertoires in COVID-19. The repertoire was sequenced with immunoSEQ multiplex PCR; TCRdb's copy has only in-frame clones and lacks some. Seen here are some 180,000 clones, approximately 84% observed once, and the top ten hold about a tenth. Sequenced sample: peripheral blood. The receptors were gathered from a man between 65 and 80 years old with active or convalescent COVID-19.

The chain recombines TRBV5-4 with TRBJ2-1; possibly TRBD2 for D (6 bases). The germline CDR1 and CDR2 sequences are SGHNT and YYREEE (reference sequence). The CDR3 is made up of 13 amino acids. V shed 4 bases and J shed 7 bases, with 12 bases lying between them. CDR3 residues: CASSTAGKNEQFF. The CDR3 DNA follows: TGTGCCAGCAGCACGGCGGGGAAAAATGAGCAGTTCTTC.

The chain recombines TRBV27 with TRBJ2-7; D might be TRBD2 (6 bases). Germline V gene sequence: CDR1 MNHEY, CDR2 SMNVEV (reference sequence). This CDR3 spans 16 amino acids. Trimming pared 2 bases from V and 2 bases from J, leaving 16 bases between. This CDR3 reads CASSLTMGGAAYEQYF. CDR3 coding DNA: TGTGCCAGCAGTTTAACAATGGGGGGAGCGGCCTACGAGCAGTACTTC.

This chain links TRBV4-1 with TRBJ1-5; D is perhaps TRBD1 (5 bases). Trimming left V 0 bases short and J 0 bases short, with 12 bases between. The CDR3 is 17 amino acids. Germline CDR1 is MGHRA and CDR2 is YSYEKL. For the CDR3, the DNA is TGCGCCAGCAGCCAAGATTCGGGGGGGGGTAGCAATCAGCCCCAGCATTTT. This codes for CASSQDSGGGSNQPQHF.

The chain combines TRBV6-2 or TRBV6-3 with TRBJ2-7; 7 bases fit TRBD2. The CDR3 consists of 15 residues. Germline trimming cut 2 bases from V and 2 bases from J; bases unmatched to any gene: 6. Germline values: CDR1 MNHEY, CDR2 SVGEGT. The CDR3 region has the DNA TGTGCCAGCAGTTACAAAAGACTAGCCACCTACGAGCAGTACTTC. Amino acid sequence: CASSYKRLATYEQYF.

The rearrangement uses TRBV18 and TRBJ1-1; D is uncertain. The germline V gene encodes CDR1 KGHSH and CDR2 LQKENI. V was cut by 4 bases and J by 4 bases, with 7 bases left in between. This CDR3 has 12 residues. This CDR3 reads CASSQQATEAFF. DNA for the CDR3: TGTGCCAGCTCACAGCAGGCCACTGAAGCTTTCTTT.

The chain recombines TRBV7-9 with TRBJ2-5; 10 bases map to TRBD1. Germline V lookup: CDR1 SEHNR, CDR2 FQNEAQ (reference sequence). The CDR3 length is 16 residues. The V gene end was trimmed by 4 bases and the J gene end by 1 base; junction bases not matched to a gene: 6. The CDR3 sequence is CASSWDRGPFQETQYF. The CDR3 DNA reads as TGTGCCAGCAGCTGGGACAGGGGACCCTTCCAAGAGACCCAGTACTTC. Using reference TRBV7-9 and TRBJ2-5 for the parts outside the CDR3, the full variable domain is DTGVSQNPRHKITKRGQNVTFRCDPISEHNRLYWYRQTLGQGPEFLTYFQNEAQLEKSRLLSDRFSAERPKGSFSTLEIQRTEQGDSAMYLCASSWDRGPFQETQYFGPGTRLLVL.

The CDR3 region has the DNA TGTGCCAGCAGCTTAGACAGGGGGCGCAAGACCCAGTACTTC. It specifies CASSLDRGRKTQYF. The chain joins TRBV11-3 to TRBJ2-5; TRBD1 matches 8 bases. Germline-derived CDR1 and CDR2 are SGHNT and YENEEA. This CDR3 is 14 amino acids long. The junction had 3 bases not matched to a gene; V was cut back by 0 bases and J by 6 bases.

CDR3 protein: CASSEIGEELFF. The CDR3 DNA follows: TGTGCCAGCAGTGAAATAGGGGAGGAACTGTTTTTT. The V gene is TRBV6-1, the J gene TRBJ1-4; tentative D call: TRBD1 (5 bases). There are 12 residues in the CDR3. V lost 2 bases to trimming and J lost 12 bases, with 10 bases between them. CDR1 and CDR2 from the germline V gene are MNHNS and SASEGT.

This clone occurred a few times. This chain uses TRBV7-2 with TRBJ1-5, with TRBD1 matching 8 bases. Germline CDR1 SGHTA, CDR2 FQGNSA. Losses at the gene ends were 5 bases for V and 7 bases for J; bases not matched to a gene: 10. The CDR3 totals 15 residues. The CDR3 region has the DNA TGTGCCAGCAGCAGTACCTCAGGGGGCCAACAGCCCCAGCATTTT. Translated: CASSSTSGGQQPQHF. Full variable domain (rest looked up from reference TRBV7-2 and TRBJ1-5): GAGVSQSPSNKVTEKGKDVELRCDPISGHTALYWYRQSLGQGLEFLIYFQGNSAPDKSGLPSDRFSAERTGGSVSTLTIQRTQQEDSAVYLCASSSTSGGQQPQHFGDGTRLSIL.

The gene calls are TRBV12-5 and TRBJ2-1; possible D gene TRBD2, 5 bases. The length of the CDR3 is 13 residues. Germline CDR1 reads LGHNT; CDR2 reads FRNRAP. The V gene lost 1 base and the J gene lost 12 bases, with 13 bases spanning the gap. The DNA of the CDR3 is TGTGCTAGTGGTTTGGGAGGGTTTATTGGGCAGTTCTTC. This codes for CASGLGGFIGQFF.

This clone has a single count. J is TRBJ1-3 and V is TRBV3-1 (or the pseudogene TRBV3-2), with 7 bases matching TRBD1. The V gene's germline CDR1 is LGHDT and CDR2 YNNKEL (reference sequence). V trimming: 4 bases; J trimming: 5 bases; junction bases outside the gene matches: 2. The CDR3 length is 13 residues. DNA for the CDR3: TGTGCCAGCAGCCGGGGACAGAGAAACACCATATATTTT. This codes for CASSRGQRNTIYF.

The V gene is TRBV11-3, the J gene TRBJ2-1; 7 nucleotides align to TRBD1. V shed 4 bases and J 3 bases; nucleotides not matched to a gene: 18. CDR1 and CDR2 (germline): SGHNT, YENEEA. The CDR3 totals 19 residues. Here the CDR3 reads CASSSATPRDRGHYNEQFF. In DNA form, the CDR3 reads TGTGCCAGCAGCTCAGCTACACCACGGGACAGAGGCCACTACAATGAGCAGTTCTTC.

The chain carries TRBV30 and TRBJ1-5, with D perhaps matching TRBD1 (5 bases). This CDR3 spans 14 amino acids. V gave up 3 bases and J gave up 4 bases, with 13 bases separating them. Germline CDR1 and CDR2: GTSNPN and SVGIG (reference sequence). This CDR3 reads CAWSYRYPNQPQHF. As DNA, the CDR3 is TGTGCCTGGAGCTACAGGTACCCAAATCAGCCCCAGCATTTT.

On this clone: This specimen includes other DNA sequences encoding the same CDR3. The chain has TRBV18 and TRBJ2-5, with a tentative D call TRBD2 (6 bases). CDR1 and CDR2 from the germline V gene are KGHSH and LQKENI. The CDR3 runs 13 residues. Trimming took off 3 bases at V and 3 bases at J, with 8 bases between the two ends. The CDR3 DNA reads TGTGCCAGCTCACCCGGGACTGAAGAGACCCAGTACTTC. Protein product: CASSPGTEETQYF.

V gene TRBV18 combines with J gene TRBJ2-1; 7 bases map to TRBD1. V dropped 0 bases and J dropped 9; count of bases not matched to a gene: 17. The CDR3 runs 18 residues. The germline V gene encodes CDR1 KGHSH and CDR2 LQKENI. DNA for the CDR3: TGTGCCAGCTCACCACCGGGGACAGCTAGCTCCCCGGTCCGTGAGCAGTTCTTC. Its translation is CASSPPGTASSPVREQFF.

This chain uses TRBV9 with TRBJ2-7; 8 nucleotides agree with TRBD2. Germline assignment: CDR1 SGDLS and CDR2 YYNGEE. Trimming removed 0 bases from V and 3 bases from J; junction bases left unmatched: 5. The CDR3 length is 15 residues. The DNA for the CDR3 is TGTGCCAGCAGCGTAGGTAGCGGGGACTACTACGAGCAGTACTTC. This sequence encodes CASSVGSGDYYEQYF.

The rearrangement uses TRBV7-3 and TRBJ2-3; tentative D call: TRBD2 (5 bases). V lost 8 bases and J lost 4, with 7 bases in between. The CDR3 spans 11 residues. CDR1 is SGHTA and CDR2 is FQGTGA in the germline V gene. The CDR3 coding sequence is TGTGCCAGCCGGGGAGCAGATACGCAGTATTTT. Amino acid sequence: CASRGADTQYF. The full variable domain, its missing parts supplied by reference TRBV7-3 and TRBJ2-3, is GAGVSQTPSNKVTEKGKYVELRCDPISGHTALYWYRQSLGQGPEFLIYFQGTGAADDSGLPNDRFFAVRPEGSVSTLKIQRTERGDSAVYLCASRGADTQYFGPGTRLTVL.

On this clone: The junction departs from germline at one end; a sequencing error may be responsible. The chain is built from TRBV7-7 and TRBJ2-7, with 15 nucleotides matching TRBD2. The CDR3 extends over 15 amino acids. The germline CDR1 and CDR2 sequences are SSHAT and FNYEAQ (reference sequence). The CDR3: CASSPGLAGGTEQYF. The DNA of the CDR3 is TGTGCTAGCAGCCCGGGACTAGCGGGAGGTACCGAGCAGTACTTC. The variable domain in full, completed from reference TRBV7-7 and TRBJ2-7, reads GAGVSQSPRYKVTKRGQDVTLRCDPISSHATLYWYQQALGQGPEFLTYFNYEAQPDKSGLPSDRFSAERPEGSISTLTIQRTEQRDSAMYRCASSPGLAGGTEQYFGPGTRLTVT.

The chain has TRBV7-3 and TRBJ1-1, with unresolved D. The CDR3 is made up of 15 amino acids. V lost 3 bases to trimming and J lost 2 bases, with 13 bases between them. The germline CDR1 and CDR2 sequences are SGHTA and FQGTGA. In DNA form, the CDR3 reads TGTGCCAGCAGCTTTCCAGAGGGTGGAAACACTGAAGCTTTCTTT. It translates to CASSFPEGGNTEAFF. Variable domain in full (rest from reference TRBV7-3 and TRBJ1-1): GAGVSQTPSNKVTEKGKYVELRCDPISGHTALYWYRQSLGQGPEFLIYFQGTGAADDSGLPNDRFFAVRPEGSVSTLKIQRTERGDSAVYLCASSFPEGGNTEAFFGQGTRLTVV.

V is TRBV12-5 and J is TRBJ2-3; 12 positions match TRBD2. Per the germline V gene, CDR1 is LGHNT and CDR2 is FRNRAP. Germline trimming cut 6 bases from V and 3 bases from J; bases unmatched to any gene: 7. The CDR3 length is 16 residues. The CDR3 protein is CASGLGLAGTTDTQYF. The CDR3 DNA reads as TGTGCTAGTGGCTTAGGACTAGCGGGAACGACAGATACGCAGTATTTT.

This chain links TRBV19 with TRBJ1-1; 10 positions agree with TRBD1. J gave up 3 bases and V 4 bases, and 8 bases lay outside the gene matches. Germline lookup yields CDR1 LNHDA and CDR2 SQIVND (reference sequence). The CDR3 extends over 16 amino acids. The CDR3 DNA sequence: TGTGCCAGTAGTAAGGGACAGGGGAGGTCGGACACTGAAGCTTTCTTT. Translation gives CASSKGQGRSDTEAFF.

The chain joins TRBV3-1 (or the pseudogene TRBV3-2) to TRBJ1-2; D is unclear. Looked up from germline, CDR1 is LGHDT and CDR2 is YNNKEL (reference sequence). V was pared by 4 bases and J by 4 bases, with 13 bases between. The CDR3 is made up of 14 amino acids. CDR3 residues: CASSPRRASYGYTF. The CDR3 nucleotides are TGTGCCAGCAGCCCACGGCGGGCGAGCTATGGCTACACCTTC.

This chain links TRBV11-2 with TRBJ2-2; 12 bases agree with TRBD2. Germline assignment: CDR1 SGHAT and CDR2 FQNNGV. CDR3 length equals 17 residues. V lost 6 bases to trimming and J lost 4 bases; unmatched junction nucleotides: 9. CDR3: CASRLLAGGPATGELFF. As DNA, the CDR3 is TGTGCCAGCAGACTACTAGCGGGAGGACCAGCCACCGGGGAGCTGTTTTTT.

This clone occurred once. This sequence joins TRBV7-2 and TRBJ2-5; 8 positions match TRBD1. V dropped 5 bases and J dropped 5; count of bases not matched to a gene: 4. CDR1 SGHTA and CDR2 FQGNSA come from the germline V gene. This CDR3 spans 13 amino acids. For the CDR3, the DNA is TGTGCCAGCAGCCAGGGACAGGTGGAGACCCAGTACTTC. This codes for CASSQGQVETQYF.

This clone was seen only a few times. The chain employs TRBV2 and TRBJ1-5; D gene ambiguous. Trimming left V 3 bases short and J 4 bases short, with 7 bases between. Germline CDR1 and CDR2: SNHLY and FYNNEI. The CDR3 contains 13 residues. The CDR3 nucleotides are TGTGCCAGCAGTGAGAGGAGGAATCAGCCCCAGCATTTT. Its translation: CASSERRNQPQHF.

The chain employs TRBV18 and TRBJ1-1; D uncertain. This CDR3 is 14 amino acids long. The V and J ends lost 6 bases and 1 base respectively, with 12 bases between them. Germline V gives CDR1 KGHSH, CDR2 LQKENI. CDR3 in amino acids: CASSRQSGNTEAFF. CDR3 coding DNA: TGTGCCAGCTCCCGTCAAAGCGGGAACACTGAAGCTTTCTTT.

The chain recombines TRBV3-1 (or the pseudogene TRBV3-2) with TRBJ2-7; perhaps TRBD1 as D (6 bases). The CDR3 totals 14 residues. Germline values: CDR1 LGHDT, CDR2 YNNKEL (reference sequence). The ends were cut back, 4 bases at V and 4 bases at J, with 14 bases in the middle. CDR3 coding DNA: TGTGCCAGCAGCCGCATGGACAGAACTTACGAGCAGTACTTC. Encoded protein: CASSRMDRTYEQYF.

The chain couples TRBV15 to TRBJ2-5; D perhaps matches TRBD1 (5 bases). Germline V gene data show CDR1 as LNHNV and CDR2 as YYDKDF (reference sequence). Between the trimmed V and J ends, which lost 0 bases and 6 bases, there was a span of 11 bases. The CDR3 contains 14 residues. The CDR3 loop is CATSRDRPGKTQYF. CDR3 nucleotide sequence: TGTGCCACCAGCAGAGATCGGCCAGGGAAGACCCAGTACTTC.

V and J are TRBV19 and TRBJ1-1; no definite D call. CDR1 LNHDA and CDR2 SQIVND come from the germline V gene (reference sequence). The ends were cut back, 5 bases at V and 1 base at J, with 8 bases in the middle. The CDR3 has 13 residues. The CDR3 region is CASSRQANTEAFF. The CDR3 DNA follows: TGTGCCAGTAGTCGGCAGGCGAACACTGAAGCTTTCTTT.

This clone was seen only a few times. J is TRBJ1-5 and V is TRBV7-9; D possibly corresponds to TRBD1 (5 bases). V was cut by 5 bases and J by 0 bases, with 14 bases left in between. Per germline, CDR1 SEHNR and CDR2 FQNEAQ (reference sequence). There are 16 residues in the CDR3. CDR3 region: CASSPEGTYSNQPQHF. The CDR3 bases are TGTGCCAGCAGCCCGGAAGGGACTTATAGCAATCAGCCCCAGCATTTT.